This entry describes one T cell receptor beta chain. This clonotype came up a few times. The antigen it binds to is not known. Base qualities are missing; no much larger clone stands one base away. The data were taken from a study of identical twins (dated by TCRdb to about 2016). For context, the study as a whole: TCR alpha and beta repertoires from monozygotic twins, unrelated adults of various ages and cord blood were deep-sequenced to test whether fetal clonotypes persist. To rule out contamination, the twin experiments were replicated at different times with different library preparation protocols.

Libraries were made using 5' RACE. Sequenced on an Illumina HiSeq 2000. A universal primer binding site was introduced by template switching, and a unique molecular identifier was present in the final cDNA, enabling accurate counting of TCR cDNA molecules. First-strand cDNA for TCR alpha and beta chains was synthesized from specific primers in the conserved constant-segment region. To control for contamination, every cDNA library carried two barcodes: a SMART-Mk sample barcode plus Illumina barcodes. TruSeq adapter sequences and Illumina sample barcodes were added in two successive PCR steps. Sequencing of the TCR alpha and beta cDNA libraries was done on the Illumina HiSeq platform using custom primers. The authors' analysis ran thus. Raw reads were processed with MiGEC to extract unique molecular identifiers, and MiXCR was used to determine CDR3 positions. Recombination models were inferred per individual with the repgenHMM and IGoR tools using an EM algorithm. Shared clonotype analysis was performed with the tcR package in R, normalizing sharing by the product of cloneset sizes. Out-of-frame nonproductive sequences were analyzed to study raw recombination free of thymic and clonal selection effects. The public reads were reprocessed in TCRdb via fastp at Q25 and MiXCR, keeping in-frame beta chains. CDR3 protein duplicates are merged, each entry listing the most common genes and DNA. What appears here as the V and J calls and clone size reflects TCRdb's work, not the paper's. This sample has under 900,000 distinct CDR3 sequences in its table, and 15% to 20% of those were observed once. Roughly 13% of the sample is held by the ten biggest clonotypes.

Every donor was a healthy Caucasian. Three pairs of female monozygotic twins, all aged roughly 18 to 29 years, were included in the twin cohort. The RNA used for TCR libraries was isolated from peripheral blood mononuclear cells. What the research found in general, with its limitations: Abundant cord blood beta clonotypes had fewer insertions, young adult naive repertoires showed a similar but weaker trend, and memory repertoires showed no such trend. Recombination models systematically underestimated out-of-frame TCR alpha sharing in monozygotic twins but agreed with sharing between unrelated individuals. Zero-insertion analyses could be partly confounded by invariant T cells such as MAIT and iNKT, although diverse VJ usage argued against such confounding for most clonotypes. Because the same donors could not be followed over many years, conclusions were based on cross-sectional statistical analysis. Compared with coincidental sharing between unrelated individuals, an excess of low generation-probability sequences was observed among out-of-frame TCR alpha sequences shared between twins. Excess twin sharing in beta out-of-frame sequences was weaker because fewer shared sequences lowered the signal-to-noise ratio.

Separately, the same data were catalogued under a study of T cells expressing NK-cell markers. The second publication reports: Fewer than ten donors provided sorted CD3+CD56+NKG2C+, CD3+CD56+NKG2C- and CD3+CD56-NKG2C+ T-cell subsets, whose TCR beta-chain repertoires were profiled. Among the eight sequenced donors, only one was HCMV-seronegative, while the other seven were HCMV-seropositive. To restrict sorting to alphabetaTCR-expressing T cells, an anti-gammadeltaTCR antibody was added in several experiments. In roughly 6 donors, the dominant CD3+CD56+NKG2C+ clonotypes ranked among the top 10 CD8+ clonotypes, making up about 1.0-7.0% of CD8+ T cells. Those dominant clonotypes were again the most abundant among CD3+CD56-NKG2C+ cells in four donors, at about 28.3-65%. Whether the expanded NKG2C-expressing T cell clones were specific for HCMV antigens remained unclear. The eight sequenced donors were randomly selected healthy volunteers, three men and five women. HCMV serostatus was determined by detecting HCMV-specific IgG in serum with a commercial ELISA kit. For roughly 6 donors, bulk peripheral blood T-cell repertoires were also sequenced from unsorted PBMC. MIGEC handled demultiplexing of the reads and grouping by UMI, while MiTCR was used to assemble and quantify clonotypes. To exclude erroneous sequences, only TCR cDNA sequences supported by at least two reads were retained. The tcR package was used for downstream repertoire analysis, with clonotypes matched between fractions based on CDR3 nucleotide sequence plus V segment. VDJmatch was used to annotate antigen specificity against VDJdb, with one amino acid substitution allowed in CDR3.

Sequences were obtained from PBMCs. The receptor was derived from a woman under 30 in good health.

This receptor has the CDR3 CSAGRAGNEQFF. At the DNA level, the sequence is TGCAGTGCAGGGAGGGCCGGCAATGAGCAGTTCTTC. This chain is built from TRBV20-1 and TRBJ2-1; TRBD2 agrees with 7 junctional bases. Reading from cysteine to phenylalanine, the CDR3 counts 12 amino acids. This entry keeps only the CDR3 DNA: 36 bases, framed from base 1. The germline V gene (reference sequence) provides CDR1 DFQATT and CDR2 SNEGSKA. The germline V end is reduced by 6 bases and the J end by 6 bases; junction bases left unmatched: 5.